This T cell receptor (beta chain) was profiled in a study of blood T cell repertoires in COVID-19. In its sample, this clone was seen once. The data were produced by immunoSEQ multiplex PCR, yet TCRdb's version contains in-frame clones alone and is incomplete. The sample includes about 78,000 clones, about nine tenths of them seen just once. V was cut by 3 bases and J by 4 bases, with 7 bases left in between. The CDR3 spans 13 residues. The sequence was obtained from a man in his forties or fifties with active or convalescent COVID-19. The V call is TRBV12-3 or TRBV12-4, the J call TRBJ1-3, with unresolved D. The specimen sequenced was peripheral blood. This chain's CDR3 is CASSLLGGNTIYF. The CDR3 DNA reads TGTGCCAGCAGTTTGCTAGGCGGAAACACCATATATTTT.